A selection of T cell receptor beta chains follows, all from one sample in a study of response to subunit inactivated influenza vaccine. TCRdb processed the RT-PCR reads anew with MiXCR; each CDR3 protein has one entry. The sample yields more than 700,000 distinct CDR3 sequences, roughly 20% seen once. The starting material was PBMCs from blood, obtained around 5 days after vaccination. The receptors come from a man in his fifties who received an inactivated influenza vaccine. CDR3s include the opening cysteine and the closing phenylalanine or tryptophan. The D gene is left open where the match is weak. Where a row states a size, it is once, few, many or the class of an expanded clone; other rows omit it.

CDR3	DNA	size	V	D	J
CAISESGGANGYTF	TGTGCCATCAGTGAGTCGGGGGGCGCAAATGGCTACACCTTC	few	TRBV10-3	.	TRBJ1-2
CSADSGLAGGTQYF	TGCAGTGCCGACAGTGGGCTAGCGGGAGGGACCCAGTACTTC	few	TRBV20-1	TRBD2	TRBJ2-5
CSVGHPRGDTQYF	TGCAGCGTAGGACACCCTCGCGGAGATACGCAGTATTTT	.	TRBV29-1	.	TRBJ2-3
CASSESFTAGNEQFF	TGTGCCAGCAGTGAATCGTTTACCGCGGGGAATGAGCAGTTCTTC	.	TRBV2	.	TRBJ2-1
CSANRGRNEKLFF	TGCAGTGCAAACAGGGGGCGTAATGAAAAACTGTTTTTT	few	TRBV20-1	TRBD1	TRBJ1-4
CAISESAVVNEQFF	TGTGCCATCAGTGAGTCGGCGGTAGTAAATGAGCAGTTCTTC	few	TRBV10-3	.	TRBJ2-1
CASSVAITTRGDNEQFF	TGTGCCAGCAGCGTAGCCATTACGACTAGGGGGGACAATGAGCAGTTCTTC	.	TRBV9	.	TRBJ2-1
CASSSPRPGRDEQFF	TGTGCCAGCAGTTCCCCCCGGCCAGGCAGGGATGAGCAGTTCTTC	.	TRBV28	.	TRBJ2-1
CASSYAGVGEKLFF	TGTGCCAGCAGTTACGCAGGGGTAGGGGAAAAACTGTTTTTT	few	TRBV6-5	.	TRBJ1-4
CASSVASSGNYREQFF	TGTGCCAGCAGCGTAGCGTCTTCAGGGAACTATCGTGAGCAGTTCTTC	.	TRBV9	.	TRBJ2-1
CASSPENSGGYTF	TGTGCCAGCAGCCCCGAGAACAGCGGTGGCTACACCTTC	.	TRBV12-3/TRBV12-4	.	TRBJ1-2
CSARDLGRGGTGELFF	TGCAGTGCTAGAGATCTCGGGAGGGGGGGAACCGGGGAGCTGTTTTTT	few	TRBV20-1	TRBD2	TRBJ2-2
CAWSVGLAGEETQYF	TGTGCCTGGAGTGTGGGACTAGCGGGAGAAGAGACCCAGTACTTC	few	TRBV30	TRBD2	TRBJ2-5
CASSPNQAGELFF	TGTGCCAGCAGCCCTAACCAGGCCGGGGAGCTGTTTTTT	.	TRBV11-3	.	TRBJ2-2
CASRDLGGIKAEQYF	TGTGCCAGCCGTGACCTCGGTGGTATCAAGGCCGAGCAGTACTTC	.	TRBV27	.	TRBJ2-7
CASSQVRGKGNTIYF	TGTGCCAGCAGCCAAGTCCGGGGGAAGGGAAACACCATATATTTT	.	TRBV4-2	.	TRBJ1-3
CASSRLAPYEQYF	TGTGCCAGCAGCAGACTAGCGCCCTACGAGCAGTACTTC	.	TRBV6-2/TRBV6-3	TRBD2	TRBJ2-7
CAIKGEAHEQYF	TGTGCCATCAAAGGGGAGGCCCACGAGCAGTACTTC	.	TRBV10-3	.	TRBJ2-7
CASSSTGGGSEQYF	TGTGCCAGCAGTTCAACAGGGGGCGGATCCGAGCAGTACTTC	.	TRBV5-6	TRBD1	TRBJ2-7
CASSVTGTINYGYTF	TGTGCCAGCAGTGTTACCGGGACAATTAACTATGGCTACACCTTC	few	TRBV2	.	TRBJ1-2
CASSHSSLAGVFRTDTQYF	TGTGCCAGCAGCCATAGTAGCCTAGCGGGGGTATTCCGCACAGATACGCAGTATTTT	once	TRBV3-1	TRBD2	TRBJ2-3
CAIRKTGGTNTEAFF	TGTGCCATCAGAAAGACAGGGGGCACGAACACTGAAGCTTTCTTT	.	TRBV10-3	TRBD1	TRBJ1-1
CAWSGDRTYEQYF	TGTGCCTGGAGTGGGGACAGAACCTACGAGCAGTACTTC	.	TRBV30	TRBD1	TRBJ2-7
CASSLFGTSGGELFF	TGTGCCAGCAGCTTATTCGGGACGTCAGGCGGGGAGCTGTTTTTT	.	TRBV7-6	.	TRBJ2-2
CASRARTSVLPEQYF	TGTGCCAGCAGAGCGCGGACTAGCGTTTTGCCCGAGCAGTACTTC	.	TRBV21-1	.	TRBJ2-7
CASSLRLSGQGDEQFF	TGCGCCAGCAGCTTAAGGTTATCGGGACAGGGGGATGAGCAGTTCTTC	many	TRBV5-1	TRBD1	TRBJ2-1
CSASRLAGGPYEQFF	TGCAGTGCCTCGAGACTAGCGGGGGGGCCCTATGAGCAGTTCTTC	few	TRBV20-1	TRBD2	TRBJ2-1
CASSYQRGGPYEQYF	TGTGCCAGCAGTTACCAGCGGGGGGGTCCCTACGAGCAGTACTTC	.	TRBV6-2/TRBV6-3	TRBD2	TRBJ2-7
CASSSGGPMNEQFF	TGCGCCAGCAGTTCGGGGGGGCCAATGAATGAGCAGTTCTTC	.	TRBV5-1	TRBD2	TRBJ2-1
CASSLAGGGQETQYF	TGTGCCAGCAGCTTAGCGGGAGGGGGCCAAGAGACCCAGTACTTC	.	TRBV7-2	.	TRBJ2-5
CASSLIGGVGAFF	TGTGCCAGCAGCTTAATAGGGGGCGTAGGGGCTTTCTTT	.	TRBV7-2	TRBD1	TRBJ1-1
CASSAGSGRWNTEAFF	TGCGCCAGCAGCGCAGGTTCGGGACGGTGGAACACTGAAGCTTTCTTT	few	TRBV5-1	.	TRBJ1-1
CASSPRTVSYEQYF	TGTGCCAGCAGCCCCAGGACAGTCTCCTACGAGCAGTACTTC	many	TRBV7-2	.	TRBJ2-7
CASSSDGGNSPLHF	TGTGCCAGCAGTTCGGACGGAGGAAATTCACCCCTCCACTTT	.	TRBV6-2/TRBV6-3	.	TRBJ1-6
CASSYLGEEKLFF	TGTGCCAGCAGTTACCTTGGGGAAGAAAAACTGTTTTTT	.	TRBV6-5	.	TRBJ1-4
CASSQGTGGFNEKLFF	TGTGCCAGCAGCCAGGGGACAGGGGGTTTTAATGAAAAACTGTTTTTT	few	TRBV3-1	TRBD1	TRBJ1-4
CASSLEPIQYQETQYF	TGCGCCAGCAGCTTGGAACCAATTCAGTACCAAGAGACCCAGTACTTC	.	TRBV5-1	.	TRBJ2-5
CASSSTGHLYNEQFF	TGCGCCAGCAGCTCGACAGGGCATCTGTACAATGAGCAGTTCTTC	few	TRBV5-1	TRBD1	TRBJ2-1
CASSIQQAISGNTIYF	TGTGCCAGCAGCATTCAACAGGCGATCTCTGGAAACACCATATATTTT	few	TRBV7-9	.	TRBJ1-3
CASSFSGTSNYEQFF	TGTGCCAGCAGTTTTTCCGGGACTAGTAACTATGAGCAGTTCTTC	.	TRBV28	TRBD2	TRBJ2-1